This record covers a single T cell receptor beta chain. The CDR3 has 14 amino acids. CDR1 and CDR2 from the germline V gene are SEHNR and FQNEAQ (reference sequence). V was pared by 5 bases and J by 4 bases, with 7 bases of the junction left unmatched. One entry per CDR3 protein, called by TCRdb with MiXCR from the RT-PCR reads. The sample includes about 110,000 distinct CDR3 sequences, around 38% seen only once; the top ten take roughly 30%. The sample belongs to a study of patients and donors after allogeneic stem cell transplantation. The TCR comes from a human donor who was either an allogeneic HSCT recipient or a stem cell or donor lymphocyte infusion donor (not recorded which). It is not recorded whose cells these are; they may come from a transplant donor. The specimen was blood, either unsorted or a sorted T cell fraction (not recorded which). The rearrangement joins TRBV7-9 to TRBJ1-1; 7 bases map to TRBD1. In nucleotides, the CDR3 is TGTGCCAGCAGCCCCGAAAGGGACAGCACTGAAGCTTTCTTT. This translates into CASSPERDSTEAFF.